Detailed here is one T cell receptor beta chain. The table lists this clonotype with many counts. Its antigen is currently not known. No much larger clonotype is one base removed from it; base qualities were not supplied. Libraries were prepared through RT-PCR. The sequencer listed for this sample is Illumina HiSeq 2500. Through fastp at Q25 and MiXCR, TCRdb rebuilt clones from the public reads, retaining in-frame beta chains. Rows with one shared CDR3 protein collapse into an entry with the most common genes and DNA. The sample yields some 480,000 distinct CDR3 sequences; about a tenth were counted once. The ten biggest clones cover approximately 12% of the sample. Interpreted using the paper, the time point label stands for: 45 days after influenza vaccine administration. The sample originates from a study of response to subunit inactivated influenza vaccine (dated by TCRdb to the late 2010s). About the full investigation: Deep quantitative T cell receptor repertoire profiling was used in the study to track responses to a trivalent subunit inactivated influenza vaccine. Summary of the overall study and its limitations: The authors suggested that each seasonal influenza vaccination may recruit only a limited number of new T cells.

The germline V gene specifies MNHEY as CDR1 and SVGAGI as CDR2. The germline V end is reduced by 4 bases and the J end by 0 bases; junction bases left unmatched: 6. The cysteine opens and the phenylalanine closes a CDR3 of 18 amino acids. The only DNA kept is the CDR3, 54 bases in frame from the first base. The input for sequencing was PBMCs from blood, taken 40 to 50 days after vaccination. Here the chain combines TRBV6-5 and TRBJ2-5; 15 central nucleotides agree with TRBD2. The sequence derives from a man aged 50 to 60 who received an inactivated influenza vaccine. Donor details come from another sample of the same person, matched by shared clones. The nucleotide sequence is given as TGTGCCAGCAGTTCCCCCGGACTAGCGGGGGGGTACCAAGAGACCCAGTACTTC. Its amino acids are CASSSPGLAGGYQETQYF.